One and the same sample provided the 8 T cell receptor beta chains below, sequenced in a study of CD4+ T cells in melanoma. The assay was immunoSEQ multiplex PCR, and TCRdb's table has in-frame clones only and misses some. This table holds roughly 60,000 clones, about 72% found once. Sequencing was done on a sample of tumor tissue. These receptors were obtained from a human donor with melanoma.

The chain recombines TRBV4-3 with TRBJ2-7; D gene uncertain. V lost 0 bases to trimming and J lost 3 bases, with 6 bases between them. Germline V gene lookup returns CDR1 LGHNA and CDR2 YSLEER. The CDR3 consists of 13 residues. This CDR3 is CASSQDYGYEQYF. The CDR3, as DNA: TGCGCCAGCAGCCAAGATTACGGCTACGAGCAGTACTTC.

The chain carries TRBV10-3 and TRBJ1-1, with D hard to call. The CDR3 sequence is 14 residues long. CDR1 is ENHRY and CDR2 is SYGVKD in the germline V gene. The germline V and J ends were trimmed by 6 bases and 6 bases, with 17 bases remaining between them. This CDR3 reads CAISPLGDHAEAFF. The CDR3 nucleotides read TGTGCCATCAGCCCCCTCGGGGATCACGCTGAAGCTTTCTTT.

This chain connects TRBV27 to TRBJ2-7; tentative D call: TRBD1 (5 bases). Germline CDR1 MNHEY, CDR2 SMNVEV (reference sequence). This CDR3 has 14 residues. V lost 6 bases and J lost 2, with 14 bases in between. In nucleotides, the CDR3 is TGTGCCAGCAGCCCCCAGGGATCGGCCTACGAGCAGTACTTC. Amino acids: CASSPQGSAYEQYF.

The rearrangement links TRBV18 to TRBJ1-5, with a tentative D call TRBD1 (5 bases). Germline loops: CDR1 KGHSH, CDR2 LQKENI. The CDR3 sequence is 12 residues long. V was pared by 4 bases and J by 4 bases, with 5 bases between. CDR3 region: CASSQGNQPQHF. In nucleotides, the CDR3 is TGTGCCAGCTCACAGGGGAATCAGCCCCAGCATTTT.

The chain uses TRBV5-5 and TRBJ1-4; D is unclear. Germline assignment: CDR1 SGHKS and CDR2 YYEKEE (reference sequence). The CDR3 is made up of 15 amino acids. V was shortened by 0 bases and J by 3 bases, with 9 bases between the two germline ends. Here the CDR3 DNA reads TGTGCCAGCAGCTTGGTCCCCGGACCTAATGAAAAACTGTTTTTT. Protein product: CASSLVPGPNEKLFF.

The chain links TRBV21-1 to TRBJ1-4; the listed D gene, TRBD1, was not tested against the DNA. TRBV21-1 is tagged as a pseudogene. The CDR3 extends over 16 amino acids. This CDR3 reads CASGRTGKATNEKLFF. In DNA, the CDR3 is TGTGCCAGCGGTCGGACAGGGAAGGCAACTAATGAAAAACTGTTTTTT.

The genes are TRBV28 and TRBJ1-2; D is undetermined. This CDR3 region has 16 residues. Per germline, CDR1 MDHEN and CDR2 SYDVKM. Trimming took off 8 bases at V and 8 bases at J, with 27 bases between the two ends. The CDR3 DNA reads TGTGCCAGCTTTACCCCGGGTGGAGGACTTCTGGAAGGCTACACCTTC. Its protein product is CASFTPGGGLLEGYTF.

This clone was seen more than once but under ten times. The chain combines TRBV19 with TRBJ1-5; 8 nucleotides line up with TRBD1. CDR1 is LNHDA and CDR2 is SQIVND in the germline V gene (reference sequence). Germline trimming cut 3 bases from V and 1 base from J; bases unmatched to any gene: 5. CDR3 length: 16 residues. The CDR3 DNA is TGTGCCAGTAGTATGGTCCGGACAGGGAGCAATCAGCCCCAGCATTTT. Amino acids: CASSMVRTGSNQPQHF.